A selection of T cell receptor beta chains follows, all from one sample in a study of blood T cells in healthy people across ages. TCRdb re-derived calls from the 5' RACE reads in MiXCR, one entry per CDR3 protein. The sample contains fewer than 1,200,000 distinct CDR3 sequences, almost 25% of which appear only once. These data were likewise used in another study, on T cells of mothers and their children.

The material sequenced was blood. These TCRs come from a girl aged 2 to 10 in good health. The CDR3 runs from the conserved cysteine through the conserved F or W. D genes are given only for firm matches. Where a row states a size, it is once, few, many or the class of an expanded clone; other rows omit it.

V gene	D gene	J gene	clone size	CDR3 DNA	CDR3 protein
TRBV12-3/TRBV12-4	.	TRBJ1-2	few	TGTGCCAGCAGTTTTGGGCCCACCTATGGCTACACCTTC	CASSFGPTYGYTF
TRBV20-1	.	TRBJ2-1	.	TGCAGTGCTAGAGGAATCTTCAGTTACAATGAGCAGTTCTTC	CSARGIFSYNEQFF
TRBV12-3/TRBV12-4	.	TRBJ2-3	few	TGTGCCAGCAGTTCCCCTAGGGACACAGATACGCAGTATTTT	CASSSPRDTDTQYF
TRBV7-6	TRBD1	TRBJ2-5	many	TGTGCCAGCAGTCGTACAGGGGGCGCTTTTGAGACCCAGTACTTC	CASSRTGGAFETQYF
TRBV20-1	TRBD1	TRBJ2-7	few	TGCAGTTCGAATCCGGGACAGGGCTCCTACGAGCAGTACTTC	CSSNPGQGSYEQYF
TRBV10-3	.	TRBJ2-5	.	TGTGCCATCAGTGAGTCGATCATGCAGGGGGGATCATTCGAGACCCAGTACTTC	CAISESIMQGGSFETQYF
TRBV6-5	.	TRBJ1-1	.	TGTGCCAGCAGTTACATCGGGACGATGAACACTGAAGCTTTCTTT	CASSYIGTMNTEAFF
TRBV6-1	TRBD1	TRBJ2-2	few	TGTGCCAGCAGTGAAATTGGGACAGGGGGCACCGGGGAGCTGTTTTTT	CASSEIGTGGTGELFF
TRBV7-2	.	TRBJ1-2	.	TGTGCCAGCAGACCCGGGACATCCCCAGGCTATGGCTACACCTTC	CASRPGTSPGYGYTF
TRBV29-1	.	TRBJ2-7	few	TGCAGCGTTGAAGATGGGCAGCACCTCTACGAGCAGTACTTC	CSVEDGQHLYEQYF
TRBV5-1	TRBD1	TRBJ2-7	.	TGCGCCAGCAGCCTAGGGACAGAATCAAACGAGCAGTACTTC	CASSLGTESNEQYF
TRBV11-2	.	TRBJ2-1	.	TGTGCCAGCAGCCCAAGACCCGAGTGGTCTCTGAGCGATGAGCAGTTCTTC	CASSPRPEWSLSDEQFF
TRBV20-1	.	TRBJ2-7	.	TGCAGTGCTAGAGATTTTGCGGAGCAGTACTTC	CSARDFAEQYF
TRBV20-1	TRBD2	TRBJ2-1	.	TGCAGTGCGGTAAGGGGCGGGAGACGAAGTGTGAATGAGCAGTTCTTC	CSAVRGGRRSVNEQFF
TRBV29-1	TRBD1	TRBJ2-7	.	TGCAGCGTTGGTACAGGGGACGCCTACGAGCAGTACTTC	CSVGTGDAYEQYF
TRBV5-1	.	TRBJ2-6	.	TGCGCCAGCAGTACCGTACCGGGTCAACTACCGGGAGGGGCCAACGTCCTGACTTTC	CASSTVPGQLPGGANVLTF
TRBV27	.	TRBJ2-3	.	TGTGCCAGCAGTTCTATTAGCGAAGATACGCAGTATTTT	CASSSISEDTQYF
TRBV20-1	.	TRBJ2-3	.	TGCAGTGCTAGCCTCGGGAGCGCCGGCACAGATACGCAGTATTTT	CSASLGSAGTDTQYF
TRBV20-1	.	TRBJ1-2	few	TGCAGTGCTAGACTGCGGCCGGATGGCTACACCTTC	CSARLRPDGYTF
TRBV12-5	TRBD2	TRBJ2-2	few	TGTGCTAGTGGTTACGGACTAGCGGGGGGCTTCCTGGAGCTGTTTTTT	CASGYGLAGGFLELFF
TRBV15	.	TRBJ2-3	few	TGTGCCACCAGCAGAGATCAGAACGGGGCGGATACGCAGTATTTT	CATSRDQNGADTQYF
TRBV19	TRBD1	TRBJ1-4	.	TGTGCCAGTAGTACGGGACAGGGATCTAATGAAAAACTGTTTTTT	CASSTGQGSNEKLFF
TRBV7-9	.	TRBJ1-1	few	TGTGCCAGCAGCCCTACAGGGACCACTGAAGCTTTCTTT	CASSPTGTTEAFF
TRBV29-1	.	TRBJ2-3	.	TGCAGCGTTGAAGGATTGCCGGACAGTCCTCCAGATACGCAGTATTTT	CSVEGLPDSPPDTQYF
TRBV6-2/TRBV6-3	.	TRBJ2-2	few	TGTGCCAGCAATACCCGCAGGGGCACCGGGGAGCTGTTTTTT	CASNTRRGTGELFF
TRBV7-9	.	TRBJ2-1	.	TGTGCCAGCAGCTCTACGGGAGTCCGGGTATGGGATGAGCAGTTCTTC	CASSSTGVRVWDEQFF
TRBV10-3	.	TRBJ1-4	.	TGTGCCATCAGTGACCGTTTGGAGGTTGAAAAACTGTTTTTT	CAISDRLEVEKLFF
TRBV7-9	.	TRBJ2-1	few	TGTGCCAGGGATTTGGTTAATGAGCAGTTCTTC	CARDLVNEQFF
TRBV29-1	.	TRBJ2-5	many	TGCAGCGTTGAGCGGGGAGAAGAGACCCAGTACTTC	CSVERGEETQYF
TRBV19	.	TRBJ1-2	.	TGTGCCAGTATGGGTCAAGAGATTGGCTATACCTTC	CASMGQEIGYTF
TRBV4-2	TRBD1	TRBJ1-1	few	TGTGCCAGCAGCCCAGGGACAGTGGACACTGAAGCTTTCTTT	CASSPGTVDTEAFF
TRBV5-1	.	TRBJ2-7	few	TGCGCCAGCAGCTTGGCCGAGGGGGGCTCCATTTACGAGCAGTACTTC	CASSLAEGGSIYEQYF
TRBV20-1	TRBD1	TRBJ1-2	.	TGCAGTGCTAGAGATCTAGTCGACAGGGGGTCCAATCCCTACCGGGGTGGCTACACCTTC	CSARDLVDRGSNPYRGGYTF
TRBV5-6	TRBD1	TRBJ2-7	.	TGTGCCAGCAGCTTAGTCGGGACAGCCTACCCCTACGAGCAGTACTTC	CASSLVGTAYPYEQYF
TRBV27	.	TRBJ2-5	few	TGTGCCAGCGCCGGGACTTTACAGGGCGATAAAGAGACCCAGTACTTC	CASAGTLQGDKETQYF
TRBV29-1	TRBD1	TRBJ2-1	.	TGCAGCGTTGACCCCGGGACAGGTTTGGGAAACGAGCAGTTCTTC	CSVDPGTGLGNEQFF
TRBV12-3/TRBV12-4	.	TRBJ2-7	few	TGTGCCAGCAGTCCTAGAGGGTCGTTTGGGCAGTACTTC	CASSPRGSFGQYF
TRBV12-3/TRBV12-4	TRBD2	TRBJ2-4	.	TGTGCCAGCAGCCCCCCTGAAGCGGGGAAAAACATTCAGTACTTC	CASSPPEAGKNIQYF
TRBV5-1	.	TRBJ1-1	.	TGCGCCAGCAGCCCAGGCGAAGGGTCGAAGACTGAAGCTTTCTTT	CASSPGEGSKTEAFF
TRBV19	.	TRBJ1-5	.	TGTGCCAGTACCCAGGGGATCGGTTATAGCAATCAGCCCCAGCATTTT	CASTQGIGYSNQPQHF
TRBV28	.	TRBJ2-3	.	TGTGCCAGCAGCTTCGGAACATTACAGGGAGATACGCAGTATTTT	CASSFGTLQGDTQYF
TRBV20-1	TRBD1	TRBJ1-6	.	TGCAGTGCCTCAAGGACAGGTCATAATTCACCCCTCCACTTT	CSASRTGHNSPLHF
TRBV14	.	TRBJ2-1	many	TGTGCCAGCAGCCAAGATTGGCGTAATGAGCAGTTCTTC	CASSQDWRNEQFF
TRBV20-1	TRBD1	TRBJ2-7	.	TGCAGTGCTAGGAAAGACAGGGTGGCCTACGAGCAGTACTTC	CSARKDRVAYEQYF
TRBV18	.	TRBJ1-5	few	TGTGCCAGCTCTCGGAAATGGGGACTAGGGCAGCCCCAGCATTTT	CASSRKWGLGQPQHF
TRBV6-6	.	TRBJ2-7	.	TGTGCCAGCAGTTACACCCTAGACGGACCCTACGAGCAGTACTTC	CASSYTLDGPYEQYF
TRBV29-1	.	TRBJ1-4	.	TGCAGCCCTTTGAATCAGGGGAATGAAAAACTGTTTTTT	CSPLNQGNEKLFF
TRBV7-3	.	TRBJ2-6	few	TGTGCCAGCAGCTTTATGGGGGCCAACGTCCTGACTTTC	CASSFMGANVLTF
TRBV6-6	.	TRBJ2-1	.	TGTGCCAGCAGTTACGAAGCGCGGGAAAGTCGGCAGTTCTTC	CASSYEARESRQFF
TRBV11-2	.	TRBJ2-1	.	TGTGCCAGCAGCTCCGGGACCATAATCTACAATGAGCAGTTCTTC	CASSSGTIIYNEQFF
TRBV5-1	.	TRBJ2-6	few	TGCGCCAGCAGCGAGATTCAAATCCCTGGGGCCAACGTCCTGACTTTC	CASSEIQIPGANVLTF
TRBV6-1	TRBD1	TRBJ2-7	few	TGTGCCAGCATACGGACAGGGTGGTCGCACGAGCAGTACTTC	CASIRTGWSHEQYF
TRBV7-2	.	TRBJ1-1	few	TGTGCCAGCAGCTTGGTGGTGGACACTGAAGCTTTCTTT	CASSLVVDTEAFF
TRBV6-2/TRBV6-3	.	TRBJ1-2	many	TGTGCCAGCAGTGCGGGGAACTATGGCTACACCTTC	CASSAGNYGYTF